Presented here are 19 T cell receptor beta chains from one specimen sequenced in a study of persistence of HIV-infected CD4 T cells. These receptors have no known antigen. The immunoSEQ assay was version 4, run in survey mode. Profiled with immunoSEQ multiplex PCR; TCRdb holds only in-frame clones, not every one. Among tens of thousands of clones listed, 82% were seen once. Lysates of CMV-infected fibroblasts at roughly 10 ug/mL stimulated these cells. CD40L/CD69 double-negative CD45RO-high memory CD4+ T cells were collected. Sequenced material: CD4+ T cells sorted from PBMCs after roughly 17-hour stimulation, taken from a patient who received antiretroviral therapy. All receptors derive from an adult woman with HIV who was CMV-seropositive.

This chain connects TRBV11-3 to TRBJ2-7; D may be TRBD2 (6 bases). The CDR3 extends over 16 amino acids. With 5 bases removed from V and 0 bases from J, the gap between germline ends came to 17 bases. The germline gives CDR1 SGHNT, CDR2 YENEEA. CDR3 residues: CASSPRVGRSSYEQYF. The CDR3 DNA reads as TGTGCCAGCAGCCCACGGGTGGGGAGGAGCTCCTACGAGCAGTACTTC.

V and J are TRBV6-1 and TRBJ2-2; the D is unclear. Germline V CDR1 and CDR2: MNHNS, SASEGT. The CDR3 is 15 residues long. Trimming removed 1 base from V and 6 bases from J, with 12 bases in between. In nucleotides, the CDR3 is TGTGCCAGCAGTGAAGAGGGCCGCAGAGCCGGGGAGCTGTTTTTT. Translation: CASSEEGRRAGELFF.

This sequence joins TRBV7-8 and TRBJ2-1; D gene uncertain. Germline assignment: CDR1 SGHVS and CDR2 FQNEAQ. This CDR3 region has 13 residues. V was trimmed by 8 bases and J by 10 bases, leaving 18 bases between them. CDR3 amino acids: CASCLGPSGEQFF. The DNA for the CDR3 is TGTGCCAGCTGCCTAGGCCCCTCCGGGGAGCAGTTCTTC.

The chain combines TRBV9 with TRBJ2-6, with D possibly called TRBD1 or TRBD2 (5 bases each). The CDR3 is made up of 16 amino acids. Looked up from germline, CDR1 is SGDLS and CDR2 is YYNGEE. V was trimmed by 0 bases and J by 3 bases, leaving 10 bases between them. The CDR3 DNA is TGTGCCAGCAGCGTAGAGGGGAGAGGTGGGGCCAACGTCCTGACTTTC. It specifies CASSVEGRGGANVLTF.

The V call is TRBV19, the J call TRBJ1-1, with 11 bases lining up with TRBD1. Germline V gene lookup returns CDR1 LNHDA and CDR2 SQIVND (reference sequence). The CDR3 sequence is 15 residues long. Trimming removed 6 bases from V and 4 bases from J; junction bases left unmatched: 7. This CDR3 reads CASSQSGTGGTEAFF. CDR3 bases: TGTGCCAGTAGCCAATCCGGGACAGGGGGCACTGAAGCTTTCTTT.

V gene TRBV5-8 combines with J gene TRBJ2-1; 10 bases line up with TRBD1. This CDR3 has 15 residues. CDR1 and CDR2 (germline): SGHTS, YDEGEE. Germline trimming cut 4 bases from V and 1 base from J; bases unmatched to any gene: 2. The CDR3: CASSPGQGSYNEQFF. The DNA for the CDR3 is TGTGCCAGCAGCCCGGGACAGGGGTCCTACAATGAGCAGTTCTTC.

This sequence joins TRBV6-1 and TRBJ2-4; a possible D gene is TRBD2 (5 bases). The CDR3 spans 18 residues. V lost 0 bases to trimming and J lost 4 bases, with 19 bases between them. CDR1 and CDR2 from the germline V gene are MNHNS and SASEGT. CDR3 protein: CASSEAPRAIWTKNIQYF. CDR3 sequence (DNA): TGTGCCAGCAGTGAAGCGCCCCGGGCAATTTGGACTAAAAACATTCAGTACTTC.

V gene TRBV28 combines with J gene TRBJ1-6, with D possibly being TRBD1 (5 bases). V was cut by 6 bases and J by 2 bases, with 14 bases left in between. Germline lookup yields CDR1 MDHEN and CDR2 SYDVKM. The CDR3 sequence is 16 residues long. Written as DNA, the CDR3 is TGTGCCAGCAGATACGGGGGGGGGACCTATAATTCACCCCTCCACTTT. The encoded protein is CASRYGGGTYNSPLHF.

Written as DNA, the CDR3 is TGTGCCAGCTCAGGACTAGCGGGAACACGTGAGCAGTACTTC. Translation gives CASSGLAGTREQYF. The chain has TRBV2 and TRBJ2-7; TRBD2 matches at 12 bases. CDR1 SNHLY and CDR2 FYNNEI come from the germline V gene. The length of the CDR3 is 14 residues. Trimming cost V 8 bases and J 7 bases; bases outside gene matches: 9.

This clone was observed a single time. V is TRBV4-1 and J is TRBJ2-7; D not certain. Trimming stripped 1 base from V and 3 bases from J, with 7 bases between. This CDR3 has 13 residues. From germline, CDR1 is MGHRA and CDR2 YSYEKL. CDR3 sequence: CASSQGFLYEQYF. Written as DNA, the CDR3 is TGCGCCAGCAGCCAAGGATTTCTCTACGAGCAGTACTTC.

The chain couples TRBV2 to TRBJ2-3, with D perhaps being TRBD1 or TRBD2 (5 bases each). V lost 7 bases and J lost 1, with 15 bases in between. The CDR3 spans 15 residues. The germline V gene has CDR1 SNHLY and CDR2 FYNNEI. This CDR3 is CASTPFGGRTDTQYF. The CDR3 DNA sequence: TGTGCCAGCACCCCATTTGGGGGTCGCACAGATACGCAGTATTTT.

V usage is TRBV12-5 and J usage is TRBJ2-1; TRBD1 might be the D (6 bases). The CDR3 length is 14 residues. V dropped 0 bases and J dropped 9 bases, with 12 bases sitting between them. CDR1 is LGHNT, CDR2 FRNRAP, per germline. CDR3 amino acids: CASGLVRGISEQFF. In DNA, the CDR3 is TGTGCTAGTGGTTTGGTAAGGGGGATCAGTGAGCAGTTCTTC. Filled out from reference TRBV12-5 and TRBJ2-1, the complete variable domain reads DARVTQTPRHKVTEMGQEVTMRCQPILGHNTVFWYRQTMMQGLELLAYFRNRAPLDDSGMPKDRFSAEMPDATLATLKIQPSEPRDSAVYFCASGLVRGISEQFFGPGTRLTVL.

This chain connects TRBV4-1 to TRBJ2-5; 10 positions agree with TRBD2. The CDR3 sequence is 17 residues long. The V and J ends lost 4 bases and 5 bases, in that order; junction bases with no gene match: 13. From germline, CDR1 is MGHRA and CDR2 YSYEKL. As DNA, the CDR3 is TGCGCCAGCAGCCCCACCCTAGCGGGGGCCGGGCACGAGACCCAGTACTTC. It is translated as CASSPTLAGAGHETQYF.

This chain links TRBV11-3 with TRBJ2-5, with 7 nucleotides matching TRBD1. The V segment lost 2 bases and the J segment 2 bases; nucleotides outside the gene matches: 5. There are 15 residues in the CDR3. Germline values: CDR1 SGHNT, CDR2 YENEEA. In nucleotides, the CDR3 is TGTGCCAGCAGCTTACGGAGCAGGGGGCAAGAGACCCAGTACTTC. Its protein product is CASSLRSRGQETQYF.

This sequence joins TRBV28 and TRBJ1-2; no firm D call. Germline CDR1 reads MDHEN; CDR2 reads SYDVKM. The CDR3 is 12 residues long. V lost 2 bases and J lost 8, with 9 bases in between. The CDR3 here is CASSLIGQGYTF. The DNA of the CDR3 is TGTGCCAGCAGTTTAATAGGGCAAGGCTACACCTTC.

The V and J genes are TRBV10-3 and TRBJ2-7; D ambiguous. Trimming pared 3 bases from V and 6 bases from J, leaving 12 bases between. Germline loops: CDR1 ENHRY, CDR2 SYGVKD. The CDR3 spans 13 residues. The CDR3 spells CAISDPPISEQYF. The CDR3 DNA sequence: TGTGCCATCAGTGACCCCCCGATATCCGAGCAGTACTTC.

The DNA of the CDR3 is TGCGCCAGCAGCCAAGAGTGGTCTCGTGGATCCGTCTATGGCTACACCTTC. This codes for CASSQEWSRGSVYGYTF. The chain carries TRBV4-3 and TRBJ1-2; D remains ambiguous. Germline V lookup: CDR1 LGHNA, CDR2 YSLEER. CDR3 length equals 17 residues. V was shortened by 0 bases and J by 4 bases, with 18 bases between the two germline ends.

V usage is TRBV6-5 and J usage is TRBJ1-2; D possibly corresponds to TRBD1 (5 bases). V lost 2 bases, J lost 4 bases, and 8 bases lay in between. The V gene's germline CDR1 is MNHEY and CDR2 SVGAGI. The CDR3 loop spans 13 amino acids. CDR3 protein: CASSYRGFYGYTF. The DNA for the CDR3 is TGTGCCAGCAGTTACAGGGGATTCTATGGCTACACCTTC.

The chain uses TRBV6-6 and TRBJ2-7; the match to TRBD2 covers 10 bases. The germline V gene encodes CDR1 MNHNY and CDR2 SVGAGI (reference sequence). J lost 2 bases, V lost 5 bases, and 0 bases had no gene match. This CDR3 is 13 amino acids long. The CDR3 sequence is CASSLAGAYEQYF. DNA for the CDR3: TGTGCCAGCAGTCTAGCGGGGGCCTACGAGCAGTACTTC.